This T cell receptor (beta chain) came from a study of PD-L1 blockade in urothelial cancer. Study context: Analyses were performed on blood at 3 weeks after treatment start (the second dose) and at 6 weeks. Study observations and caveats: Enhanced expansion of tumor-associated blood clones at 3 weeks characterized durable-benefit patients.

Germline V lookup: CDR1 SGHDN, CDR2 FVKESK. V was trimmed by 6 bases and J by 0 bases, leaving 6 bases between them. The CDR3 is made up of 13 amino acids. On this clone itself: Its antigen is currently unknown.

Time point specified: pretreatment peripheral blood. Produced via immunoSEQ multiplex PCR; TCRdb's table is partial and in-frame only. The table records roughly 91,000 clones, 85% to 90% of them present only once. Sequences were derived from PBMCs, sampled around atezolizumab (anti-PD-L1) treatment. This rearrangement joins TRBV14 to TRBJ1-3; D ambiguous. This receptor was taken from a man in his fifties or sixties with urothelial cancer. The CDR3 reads CASRRSSGNTIYF. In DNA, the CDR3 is TGTGCCAGCAGGCGATCCTCTGGAAACACCATATATTTT.